This T cell receptor beta chain was sequenced in a study of T cell changes during pregnancy in multiple sclerosis. The data were produced by immunoSEQ multiplex PCR, yet TCRdb's version contains in-frame clones alone and is incomplete. The sample records some 54,000 clones, 93% being singletons. The sequence was obtained from a female donor with multiple sclerosis, enrolled in a pregnancy study. Sequencing was performed on peripheral blood, taken after pregnancy.

The CDR3 bases are TGTGCCAGTAGTATGCAGATAAATGAAAAACTGTTTTTT. Protein: CASSMQINEKLFF. The gene calls are TRBV19 and TRBJ1-4, with D unresolved. From germline, CDR1 is LNHDA and CDR2 SQIVND (reference sequence). The CDR3 spans 13 residues. V was clipped by 3 bases and J by 5 bases, with 7 bases between them.